This T cell receptor (beta chain) stems from a study of coeliac disease. Study-level information: High-resolution HLA typing was lacking; TRBV7-2 bias was queried instead. General observations from the study: Few TRB amino acid sequences were shared between samples; most were unique. In active celiac disease, intraepithelial and lamina propria TRB and TRG repertoires were less clonal than controls.

Sequencing was performed with immunoSEQ multiplex PCR; in TCRdb, only in-frame clones are kept and a portion is missing. Altogether more than 4,000 clones are present, 66% being singletons, with the ten largest covering roughly 15%. Trimming cost V 5 bases and J 4 bases, with 11 bases left between them. Germline CDR1 and CDR2: LGHNT and FRNRAP. The CDR3 loop spans 14 amino acids. Cells were frozen in aliquots of roughly 530,000, and one aliquot per fraction was sequenced. This clone was counted only a few times. The target antigen is unknown. This chain links TRBV12-5 with TRBJ2-2, with a weak D call TRBD1 (6 bases). The sequence derives from a woman between 18 and 29 years old with active celiac disease. Sequenced sample: intraepithelial lymphocytes from the gut. The CDR3 DNA is TGTGCTAGTGGTACAGGGTCCCGCACCGGGGAGCTGTTTTTT. Translation gives CASGTGSRTGELFF. The variable domain in full, completed from reference TRBV12-5 and TRBJ2-2, reads DARVTQTPRHKVTEMGQEVTMRCQPILGHNTVFWYRQTMMQGLELLAYFRNRAPLDDSGMPKDRFSAEMPDATLATLKIQPSEPRDSAVYFCASGTGSRTGELFFGEGSRLTVL.